Given below is one T cell receptor (beta chain) in context. Its antigen is currently unknown. The sample originates from a study of cytomegalovirus exposure and HLA in healthy donors. Healthy individuals who donated bone marrow served as the donors. CDR3 size: 13 residues. Trimming removed 4 bases from V and 6 bases from J, with 12 bases in between. CDR1 and CDR2 from the germline V gene are SGHRS and YFSETQ. 13 Jbeta primers and 60 Vbeta primers were used for the PCR. Using immunoSEQ multiplex PCR, the repertoire was profiled, and TCRdb retains in-frame clones only, with some absent. The repertoire holds about 130,000 clones, with 75% to 85% as singletons. The study, taken as a whole, reports: Roughly even sequencing depth across donors was the assumption behind the presence/absence analyses. Other equally common chains were less clonally expanded than HLA-associated TCR beta chains, a later analysis showed. Reports described diagnosis of cytomegalovirus status by the classifier as highly specific and sensitive.

The specimen sequenced was PBMCs. The sequence was obtained from a man aged 30 to 39 in good health and CMV-seropositive. This chain joins TRBV5-1 and TRBJ2-3; D not certain. CDR3 residues: CASSAISSDTQYF. In DNA, the CDR3 is TGCGCCAGCAGCGCGATATCGTCTGATACGCAGTATTTT.